Here is one T cell receptor beta chain with its context. This clonotype was seen many times. It lacks a known antigen. Qualities for individual bases were not recorded, and no much larger clone is one base off. The record originates from a study of T cells in Graves' hyperthyroidism and ophthalmopathy (dated by TCRdb to about 2019). The study in broad terms: Peripheral blood was collected at initial diagnosis, before any treatment. After sampling, hyperthyroidism patients received methimazole starting at 30 mg daily, and ophthalmopathy patients received high-dose intravenous methylprednisolone. Thyroid tissue and blood T-cell repertoires from roughly 6 Graves' hyperthyroidism patients were also compared in the study. An independent validation cohort of fewer than 20 hyperthyroidism patients and over 15 patients who later progressed to ophthalmopathy tested prospective prediction of ophthalmopathy. According to the paper, TCR Vbeta CDR3 sequencing was carried out on 135 peripheral blood samples, which came from 40 to 45 ophthalmopathy, 75 to 80 hyperthyroidism and roughly 17 progressor patients. For training and testing, the 110 or so patients in the discovery cohort were randomly divided in a 7:3 ratio. To identify distinguishing TCR V-J signatures, a discovery cohort of 90 to 100 patients was used, comprising roughly 45 with Graves' ophthalmopathy and around 60 with stable Graves' hyperthyroidism. Overall study results and their limits: Blood samples also contained most of the expanded thyroid clonotypes (frequency above 0.001), which suggests that blood repertoires may reflect thyroid immune responses. In validation, progression to ophthalmopathy was predicted by the model with 70.59% sensitivity and around 76% specificity, a median of approximately 7.1 months before onset. No statistical method was used to fix the sample size in advance, and group allocation was not hidden from the investigators. In cross-validation, a model built on a 13 V-J signature told ophthalmopathy apart from stable hyperthyroidism with approximately 90% sensitivity and 81% to 82% specificity, and in testing the same model reached 80%/75%.

A patient counted as having stable Graves' hyperthyroidism if no progression to ophthalmopathy occurred over 18 months of follow-up. Hyperthyroidism patients were newly diagnosed, with disease duration under 2 months, and aged 18 to 65 years. Exclusion was applied to patients with uncontrolled infections, other autoimmune diseases, pregnancy or lactation. Diagnoses were based on clinical symptoms, serum thyroxine and TRAb, thyroid ultrasound and orbital computed tomography. Ficoll-Paque density gradient centrifugation was used to isolate PBMCs from 8 to 10 ml of fresh peripheral blood. Trizol reagent was used to extract total RNA, and RNA quality was then checked on an Agilent 2100 Bioanalyzer. The TCR beta CDR3 regions were amplified from the RNA transcripts. The TCR CDR3 was subjected to a first round of RT-PCR using the HTBI primer set and the Qiagen OneStep RT-PCR kit. The libraries were constructed in a second round of multiplex PCR and then size-selected and purified. Sequencing of the libraries was done on an Illumina HiSeq2000 using paired-end 100 bp reads. In the original analysis: Raw data were processed with SOAPnuke, discarding reads with adapters, uncalled bases, mean Phred below 15, or no exact constant-primer or identifier match. COPE v1.2.5 was used to merge the high-quality paired reads, and each unique nucleotide sequence was defined as a clonotype. Clonotypes were aligned to IMGT TRBV, TRBD and TRBJ reference segments using MiTCR v1.1. The analysis included only V-J combinations with a frequency above 0.0001, which together covered more than 98% of the repertoires. The TCS score was defined as the ratio of F50 (clonal expansion) to E x V (chaos), calculated using BLOSUM62-based TCRdist between CDR3 peptides within each V-J. Welch's t-statistics and random forest reduced approximately 520 V-J features to some 14, which were used in a naive Bayes classifier (R e1071). TCRdb cleaned the public reads at Q25 with fastp, built clones with MiXCR and kept in-frame beta chains. CDR3 protein sequences are deduplicated, and each keeps its most common genes and DNA. TCRdb's processing, not the study's, gives the V and J calls here. The sample table contains 350,000 to 400,000 distinct CDR3 sequences; only one count was recorded for roughly 19% of them. 3% to 4.5% of the sample rests with the top ten.

Counted from cysteine to phenylalanine, this CDR3 has 15 amino acids. Only the CDR3 DNA stays, 45 bases, in frame from base 1. CDR1 and CDR2 (SNHLY, FYNNEI) derive from the germline V gene. A distance of 17 bases separates the germline ends of V and J, which lose 6 bases and 2 bases respectively. The V gene is TRBV2 and the J gene is TRBJ2-7; the D gene is perhaps TRBD1, on 6 matching bases. The receptor's source is a young woman with Graves' hyperthyroidism. The sample was blood. The CDR3 protein sequence reads: CASRDSEAWAYEQYF. At the DNA level, the sequence is TGTGCCAGCAGGGACAGCGAGGCCTGGGCCTACGAGCAGTACTTC.